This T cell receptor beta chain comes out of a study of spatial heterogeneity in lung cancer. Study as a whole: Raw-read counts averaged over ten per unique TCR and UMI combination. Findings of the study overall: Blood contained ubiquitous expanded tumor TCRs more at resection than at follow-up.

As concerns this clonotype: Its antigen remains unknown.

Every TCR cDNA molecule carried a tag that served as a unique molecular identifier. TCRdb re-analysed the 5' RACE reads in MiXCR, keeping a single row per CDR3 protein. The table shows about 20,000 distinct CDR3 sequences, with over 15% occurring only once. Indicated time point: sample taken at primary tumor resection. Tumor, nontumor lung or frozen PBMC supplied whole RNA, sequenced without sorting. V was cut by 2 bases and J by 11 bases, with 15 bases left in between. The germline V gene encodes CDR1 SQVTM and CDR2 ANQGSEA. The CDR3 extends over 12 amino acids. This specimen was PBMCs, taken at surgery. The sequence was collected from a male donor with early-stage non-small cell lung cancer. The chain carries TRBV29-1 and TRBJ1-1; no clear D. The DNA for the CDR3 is TGCAGCGTTGAATCAAGGTCGTTAACCGCTTTCTTT. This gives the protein CSVESRSLTAFF.